This T cell receptor beta chain was captured by sequencing in a study of blood T cell repertoires in COVID-19. Assay used: immunoSEQ multiplex PCR; TCRdb lists only in-frame clones, some missing. The sample yields 80,000 to 100,000 clones, about 82% seen once. Remarks on this clone: Distinct nucleotide sequences in the sample also encode this CDR3.

CDR1 and CDR2 from the germline V gene are LNHDA and SQIVND (reference sequence). The junction had 1 base not matched to a gene; V was cut back by 4 bases and J by 4 bases. This CDR3 is 13 amino acids long. Sequencing was performed on peripheral blood. The V and J genes are TRBV19 and TRBJ1-5, with TRBD1 matching 7 bases. This TCR was sampled from a woman aged 55 to 70 in a cohort sampled during active or convalescent COVID-19. CDR3 nucleotide sequence: TGTGCCAGTAGTAGGGACAGAAATCAGCCCCAGCATTTT. Translation gives CASSRDRNQPQHF.